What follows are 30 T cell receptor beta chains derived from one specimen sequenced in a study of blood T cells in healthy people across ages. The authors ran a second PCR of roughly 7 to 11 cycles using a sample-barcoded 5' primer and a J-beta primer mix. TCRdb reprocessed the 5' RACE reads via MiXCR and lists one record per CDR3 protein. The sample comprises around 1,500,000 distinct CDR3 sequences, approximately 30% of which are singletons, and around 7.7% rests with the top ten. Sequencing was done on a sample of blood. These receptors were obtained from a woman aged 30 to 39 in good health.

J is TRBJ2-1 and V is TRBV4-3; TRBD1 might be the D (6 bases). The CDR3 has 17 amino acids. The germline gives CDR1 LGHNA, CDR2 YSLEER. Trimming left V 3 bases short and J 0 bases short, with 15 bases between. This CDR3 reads CASSQMPGHSSYNEQFF. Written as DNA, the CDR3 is TGCGCCAGCAGCCAGATGCCGGGACACAGCTCCTACAATGAGCAGTTCTTC.

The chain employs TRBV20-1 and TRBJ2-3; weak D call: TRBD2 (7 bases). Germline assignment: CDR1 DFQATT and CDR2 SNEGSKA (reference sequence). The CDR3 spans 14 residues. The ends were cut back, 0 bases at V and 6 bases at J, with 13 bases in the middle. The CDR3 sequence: CSARERGALDTQYF. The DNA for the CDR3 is TGCAGTGCTAGAGAACGGGGGGCCCTGGATACGCAGTATTTT.

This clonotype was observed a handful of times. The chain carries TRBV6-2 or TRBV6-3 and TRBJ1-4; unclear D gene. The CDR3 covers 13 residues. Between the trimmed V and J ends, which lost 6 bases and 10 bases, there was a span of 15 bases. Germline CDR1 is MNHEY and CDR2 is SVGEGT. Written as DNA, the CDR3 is TGTGCCAGCAGAGGTGGGCCGTCCGGAAAACTGTTTTTT. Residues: CASRGGPSGKLFF.

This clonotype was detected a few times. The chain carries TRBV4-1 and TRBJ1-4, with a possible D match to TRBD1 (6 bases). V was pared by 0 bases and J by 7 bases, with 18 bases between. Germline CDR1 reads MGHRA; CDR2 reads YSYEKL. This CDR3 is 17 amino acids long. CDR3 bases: TGCGCCAGCAGCCAAGAAATCCAGGGGCCTTTTTCTGAAAAACTGTTTTTT. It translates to CASSQEIQGPFSEKLFF.

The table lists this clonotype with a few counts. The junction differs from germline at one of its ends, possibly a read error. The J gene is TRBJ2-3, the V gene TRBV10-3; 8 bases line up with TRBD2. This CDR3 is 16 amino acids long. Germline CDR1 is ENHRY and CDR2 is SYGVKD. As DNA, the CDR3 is TGTGCCATCAGGACCTCTGGGCGGGGGGACTCAGATACGCGGTATTTT. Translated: CAIRTSGRGDSDTRYF.

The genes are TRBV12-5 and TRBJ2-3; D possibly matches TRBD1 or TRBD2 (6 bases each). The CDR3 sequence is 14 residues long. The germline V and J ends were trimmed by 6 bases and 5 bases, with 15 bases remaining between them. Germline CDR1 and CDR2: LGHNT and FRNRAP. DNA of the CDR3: TGTGCTAGTGGAAGGGGGGCCCCCCAAGATACGCAGTATTTT. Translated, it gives CASGRGAPQDTQYF.

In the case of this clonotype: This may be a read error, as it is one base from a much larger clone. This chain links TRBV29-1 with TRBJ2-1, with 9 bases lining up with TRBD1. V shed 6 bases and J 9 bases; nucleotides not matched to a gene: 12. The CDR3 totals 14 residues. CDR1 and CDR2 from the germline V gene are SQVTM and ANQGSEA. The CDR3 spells CSVAPGTGTSEQFF. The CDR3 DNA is TGCAGCGTCGCGCCGGGGACAGGGACGAGTGAGCAGTTCTTC.

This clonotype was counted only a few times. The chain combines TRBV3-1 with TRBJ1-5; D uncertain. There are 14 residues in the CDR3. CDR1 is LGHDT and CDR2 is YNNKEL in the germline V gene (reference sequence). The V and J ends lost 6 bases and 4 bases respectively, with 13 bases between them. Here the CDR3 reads CASSQRGMNQPQHF. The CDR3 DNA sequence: TGTGCCAGCAGTCAACGGGGTATGAATCAGCCCCAGCATTTT.

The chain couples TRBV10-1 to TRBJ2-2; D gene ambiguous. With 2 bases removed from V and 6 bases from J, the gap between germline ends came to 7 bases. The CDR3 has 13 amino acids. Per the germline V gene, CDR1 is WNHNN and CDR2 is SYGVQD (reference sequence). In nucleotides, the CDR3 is TGCGCCAGCAGTGAGAGAGGACCCGGGGAGCTGTTTTTT. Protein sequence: CASSERGPGELFF.

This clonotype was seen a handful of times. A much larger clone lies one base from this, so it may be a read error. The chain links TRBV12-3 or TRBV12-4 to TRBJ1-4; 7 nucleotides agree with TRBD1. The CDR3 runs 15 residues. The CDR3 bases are TGTGCCAGCAGACCGTCGGACAGGCCTAATGAAAAACGGTTTTTT. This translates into CASRPSDRPNEKRFF.

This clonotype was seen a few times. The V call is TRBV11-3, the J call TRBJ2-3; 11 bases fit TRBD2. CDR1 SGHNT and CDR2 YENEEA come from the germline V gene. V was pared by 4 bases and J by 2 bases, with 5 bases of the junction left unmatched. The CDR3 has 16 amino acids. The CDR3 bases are TGTGCCAGCAGCTCGATTAGCGGGAGGGACACAGATACGCAGTATTTT. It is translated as CASSSISGRDTDTQYF. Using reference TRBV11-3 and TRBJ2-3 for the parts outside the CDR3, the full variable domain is EAGVVQSPRYKIIEKKQPVAFWCNPISGHNTLYWYLQNLGQGPELLIRYENEEAVDDSQLPKDRFSAERLKGVDSTLKIQPAELGDSAVYLCASSSISGRDTDTQYFGPGTRLTVL.

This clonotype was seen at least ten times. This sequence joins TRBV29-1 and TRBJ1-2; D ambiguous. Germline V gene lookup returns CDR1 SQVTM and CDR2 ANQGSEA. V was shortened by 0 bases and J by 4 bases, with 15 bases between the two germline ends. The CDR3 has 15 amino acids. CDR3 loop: CSVEDEQILRYGYTF. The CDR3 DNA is TGCAGCGTTGAAGATGAACAAATCTTACGCTATGGCTACACCTTC. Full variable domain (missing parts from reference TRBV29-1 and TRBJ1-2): SAVISQKPSRDICQRGTSLTIQCQVDSQVTMMFWYRQQPGQSLTLIATANQGSEATYESGFVIDKFPISRPNLTFSTLTVSNMSPEDSSIYLCSVEDEQILRYGYTFGSGTRLTVV.

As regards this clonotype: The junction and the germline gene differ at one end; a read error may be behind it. CDR3 amino acids: CASSLYEVLRTEELFF. The CDR3 nucleotides read TGTGCCAGCAGCTTATACGAGGTTTTGAGAACCGAGGAGCTGTTTTTT. This rearrangement joins TRBV7-9 to TRBJ2-2; D unclear. This CDR3 contains 16 residues. Germline values: CDR1 SEHNR, CDR2 FQNEAQ (reference sequence).

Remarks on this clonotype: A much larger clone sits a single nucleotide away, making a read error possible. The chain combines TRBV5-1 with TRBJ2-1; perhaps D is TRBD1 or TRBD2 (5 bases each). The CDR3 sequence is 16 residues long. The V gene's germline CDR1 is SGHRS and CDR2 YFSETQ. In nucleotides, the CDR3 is TGCGCCAGCAGCAACCGGGGCCTGAGCTCCTACAATGAGCGGTTCTTC. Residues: CASSNRGLSSYNERFF.

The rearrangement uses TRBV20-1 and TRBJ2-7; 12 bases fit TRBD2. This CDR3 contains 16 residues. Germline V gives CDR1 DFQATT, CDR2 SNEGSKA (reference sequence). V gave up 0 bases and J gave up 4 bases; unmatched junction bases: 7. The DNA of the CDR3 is TGCAGTGCTAGAGAACAGTCCACTAGCGGGAGGTACGAGCAGTACTTC. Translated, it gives CSAREQSTSGRYEQYF.

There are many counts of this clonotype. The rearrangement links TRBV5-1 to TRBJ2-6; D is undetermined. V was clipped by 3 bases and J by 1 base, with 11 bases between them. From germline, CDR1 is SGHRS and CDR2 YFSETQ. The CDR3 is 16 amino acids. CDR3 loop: CASSSRLPSGANVLTF. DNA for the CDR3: TGCGCCAGCAGCTCAAGACTGCCTTCTGGGGCCAACGTCCTGACTTTC.

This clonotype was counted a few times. The CDR3 sequence is CASSLPDRVAFF. The CDR3 DNA follows: TGTGCCAGCAGCCTCCCGGACAGGGTAGCTTTCTTT. The rearrangement uses TRBV9 and TRBJ1-1; 8 bases are a match to TRBD1. Germline CDR1 SGDLS, CDR2 YYNGEE. The CDR3 is 12 amino acids. V lost 4 bases and J lost 10; bases outside the gene matches: 6.

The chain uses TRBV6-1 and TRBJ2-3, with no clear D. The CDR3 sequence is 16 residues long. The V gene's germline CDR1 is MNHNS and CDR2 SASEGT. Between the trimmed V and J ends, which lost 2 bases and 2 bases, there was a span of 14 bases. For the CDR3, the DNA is TGTGCCAGCAGTGAAACCTCCGGGTTCTACACAGATACGCAGTATTTT. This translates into CASSETSGFYTDTQYF.

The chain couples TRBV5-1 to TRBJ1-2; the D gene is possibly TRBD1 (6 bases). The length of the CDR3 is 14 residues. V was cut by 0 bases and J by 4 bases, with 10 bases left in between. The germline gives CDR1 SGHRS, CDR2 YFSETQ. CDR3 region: CASSLATGPYGYTF. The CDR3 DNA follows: TGCGCCAGCAGCTTGGCCACAGGGCCCTATGGCTACACCTTC.

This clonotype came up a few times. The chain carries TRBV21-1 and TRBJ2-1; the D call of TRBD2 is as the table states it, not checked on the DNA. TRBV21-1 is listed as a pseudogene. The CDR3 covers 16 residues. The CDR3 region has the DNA TGTGCCAGCAGCCAAATGGGGACTAGCGATGACAATGAGCAGTTCTTC. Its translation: CASSQMGTSDDNEQFF.

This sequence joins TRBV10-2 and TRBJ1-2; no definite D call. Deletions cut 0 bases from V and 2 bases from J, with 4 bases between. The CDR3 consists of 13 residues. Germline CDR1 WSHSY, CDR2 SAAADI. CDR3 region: CASSESSNYGYTF. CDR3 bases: TGCGCCAGCAGTGAGTCGTCGAACTATGGCTACACCTTC.

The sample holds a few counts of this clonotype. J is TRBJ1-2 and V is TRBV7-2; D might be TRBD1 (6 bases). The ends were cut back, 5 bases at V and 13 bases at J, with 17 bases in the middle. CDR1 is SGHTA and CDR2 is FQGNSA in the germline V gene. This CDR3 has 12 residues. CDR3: CASSPGAGAFTF. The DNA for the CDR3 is TGTGCCAGCAGCCCAGGGGCGGGGGCTTTCACCTTC.

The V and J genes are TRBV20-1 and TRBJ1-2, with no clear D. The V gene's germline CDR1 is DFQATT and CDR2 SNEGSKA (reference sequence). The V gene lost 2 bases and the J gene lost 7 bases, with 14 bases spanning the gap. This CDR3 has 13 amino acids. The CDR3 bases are TGCAGTGCTAGAACTCTATCGCTCCGTGGCTACACCTTC. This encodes CSARTLSLRGYTF.

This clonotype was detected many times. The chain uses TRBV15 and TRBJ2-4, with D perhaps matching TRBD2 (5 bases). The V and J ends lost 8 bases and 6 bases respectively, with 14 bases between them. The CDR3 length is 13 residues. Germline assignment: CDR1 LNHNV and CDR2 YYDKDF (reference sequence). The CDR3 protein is CATRHGLGNIQYF. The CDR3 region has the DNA TGTGCCACCCGACATGGACTGGGAAACATTCAGTACTTC.

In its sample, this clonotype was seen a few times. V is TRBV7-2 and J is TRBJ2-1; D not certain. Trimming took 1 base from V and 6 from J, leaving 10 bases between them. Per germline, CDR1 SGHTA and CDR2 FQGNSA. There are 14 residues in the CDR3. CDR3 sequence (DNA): TGTGCCAGCAGCTTAGAAGGAGCCGTCAATGAGCAGTTCTTC. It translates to CASSLEGAVNEQFF. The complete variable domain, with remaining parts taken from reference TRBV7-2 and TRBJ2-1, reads GAGVSQSPSNKVTEKGKDVELRCDPISGHTALYWYRQSLGQGLEFLIYFQGNSAPDKSGLPSDRFSAERTGGSVSTLTIQRTQQEDSAVYLCASSLEGAVNEQFFGPGTRLTVL.

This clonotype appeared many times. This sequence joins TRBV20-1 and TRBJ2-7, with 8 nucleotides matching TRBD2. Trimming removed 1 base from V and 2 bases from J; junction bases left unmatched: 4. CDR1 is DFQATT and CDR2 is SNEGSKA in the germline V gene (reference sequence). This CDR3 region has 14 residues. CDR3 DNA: TGCAGTGCTAGAGTTCGGGGGGGCCCCTACGAGCAGTACTTC. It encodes CSARVRGGPYEQYF.

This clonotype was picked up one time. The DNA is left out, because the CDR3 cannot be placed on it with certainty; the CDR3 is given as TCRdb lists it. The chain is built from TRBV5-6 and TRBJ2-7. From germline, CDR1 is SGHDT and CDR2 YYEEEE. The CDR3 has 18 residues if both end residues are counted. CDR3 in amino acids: CDSSIYLCSAGTSYEQYF.

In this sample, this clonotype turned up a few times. The CDR3 nucleotides read TGTGCCAGCAGCCAAGGATTTAACGGGGCTAGCGCTTACGAGCAGTACTTC. Its translation: CASSQGFNGASAYEQYF. The genes are TRBV3-1 and TRBJ2-7; maybe TRBD2 (6 bases). Germline V gives CDR1 LGHDT, CDR2 YNNKEL (reference sequence). The V gene lost 1 base and the J gene lost 4 bases, with 20 bases spanning the gap. The length of the CDR3 is 17 residues.

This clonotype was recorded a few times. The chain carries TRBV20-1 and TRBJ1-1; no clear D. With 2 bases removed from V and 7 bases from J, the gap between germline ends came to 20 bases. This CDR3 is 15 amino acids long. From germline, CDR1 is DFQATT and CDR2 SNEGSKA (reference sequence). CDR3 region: CSARPPRGRAIEAFF. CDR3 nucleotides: TGCAGTGCTAGACCCCCGCGGGGAAGAGCGATTGAAGCTTTCTTT.

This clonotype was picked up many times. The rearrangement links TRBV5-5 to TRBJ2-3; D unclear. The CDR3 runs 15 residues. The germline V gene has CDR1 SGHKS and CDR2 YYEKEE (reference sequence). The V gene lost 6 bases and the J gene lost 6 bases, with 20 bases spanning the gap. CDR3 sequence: CASTTVRDIADTQYF. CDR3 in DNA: TGTGCCAGCACCACTGTGAGAGACATTGCGGATACGCAGTATTTT.